The clone carrying this T cell receptor beta chain appeared once. The target antigen is unknown. Only in-frame clones appear in the TCRdb table, and some are missing; sequencing was by immunoSEQ multiplex PCR. The sample lists 55,000 to 80,000 clones, over 65% occurring once. Deletions cut 8 bases from V and 7 bases from J, with 20 bases between. Germline CDR1 SGHAT, CDR2 FQNNGV. The CDR3 spans 14 residues. The data are from a study of pediatric ulcerative colitis. Whole-study findings and limits: Repertoires came from total lymphocyte DNA, so rare subsets like regulatory T cells may be missed.

This sequence was found in a boy aged 5-17 years with moderate ulcerative colitis. The rearrangement joins TRBV11-2 to TRBJ1-2, with D possibly matching TRBD1 (6 bases). Sequencing was done on a sample of blood. The CDR3 DNA follows: TGTGCCAGCGCGAAGTTTGGGGGGGCACCTGGCTACACCTTC. Its protein is CASAKFGGAPGYTF.